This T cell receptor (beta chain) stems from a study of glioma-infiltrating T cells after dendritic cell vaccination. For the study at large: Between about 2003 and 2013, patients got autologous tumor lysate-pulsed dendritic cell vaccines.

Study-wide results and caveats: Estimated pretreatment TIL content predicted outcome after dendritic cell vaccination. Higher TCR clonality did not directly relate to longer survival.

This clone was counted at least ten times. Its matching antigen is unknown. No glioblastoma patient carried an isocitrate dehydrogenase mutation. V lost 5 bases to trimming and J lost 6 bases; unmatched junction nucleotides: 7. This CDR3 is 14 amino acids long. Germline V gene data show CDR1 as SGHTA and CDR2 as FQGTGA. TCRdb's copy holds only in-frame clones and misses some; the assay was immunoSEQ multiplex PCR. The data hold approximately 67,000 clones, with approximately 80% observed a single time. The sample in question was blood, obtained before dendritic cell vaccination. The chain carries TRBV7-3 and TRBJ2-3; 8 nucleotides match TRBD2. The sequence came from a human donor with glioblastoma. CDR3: CASSLATGGDTQYF. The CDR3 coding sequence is TGTGCCAGCAGCCTAGCTACGGGAGGGGATACGCAGTATTTT.